One sample yielded the 31 T cell receptor beta chains listed below, sequenced in a study of OX40 agonist ivuxolimab in advanced cancers. The library relied on the immunoSEQ multiplex PCR assay. TCRdb's version of the immuneACCESS table is confined to in-frame rearrangements and falls short of the full clone set. An unresolved V gene accounts for under half of the shortfall where checked; the remainder is of unknown origin. Here the sample has 50,000 to 75,000 clones; 91% occur a single time. The top ten constitute less than 6% of the sample. This specimen was CD4+ or CD8+ T cells sorted from blood, taken in a trial of the OX40 agonist ivuxolimab. The receptors were sampled from an adult with an advanced solid tumor such as melanoma, head and neck, liver or kidney cancer.

The V gene is TRBV5-1, the J gene TRBJ1-2; D is unresolved. The CDR3 loop spans 14 amino acids. The V gene lost 2 bases and the J gene lost 4 bases, with 12 bases spanning the gap. The germline gives CDR1 SGHRS, CDR2 YFSETQ. The CDR3 reads CASSFREPRYGYTF. CDR3 bases: TGCGCCAGCAGCTTTCGCGAGCCGCGCTATGGCTACACCTTC.

The chain couples TRBV6-5 to TRBJ1-1; D may be TRBD1 (5 bases). The CDR3 covers 13 residues. Germline V lookup: CDR1 MNHEY, CDR2 SVGAGI. V was clipped by 0 bases and J by 10 bases, with 12 bases between them. The CDR3 sequence is CASSYSIQGAAFF. DNA of the CDR3: TGTGCCAGCAGTTACTCGATCCAAGGGGCAGCTTTCTTT.

This clone was recorded once. V is TRBV30 and J is TRBJ1-5, with no clear D. V lost 0 bases and J lost 5, with 8 bases in between. Germline lookup yields CDR1 GTSNPN and CDR2 SVGIG (reference sequence). The length of the CDR3 is 13 residues. CDR3 sequence: CAWSVGMYQPQHF. The DNA for the CDR3 is TGTGCCTGGAGTGTAGGCATGTATCAGCCCCAGCATTTT.

This chain links TRBV19 with TRBJ2-7; D tentatively reads TRBD1 or TRBD2 (6 bases each). CDR1 is LNHDA and CDR2 is SQIVND in the germline V gene (reference sequence). The CDR3 contains 14 residues. Trimming removed 0 bases from V and 3 bases from J, with 9 bases in between. The CDR3 nucleotides are TGTGCCAGTAGTATAGAGGGGGGCTTCTACGAGCAGTACTTC. Translation: CASSIEGGFYEQYF. Drawing the rest from reference TRBV19 and TRBJ2-7, the complete variable domain is DGGITQSPKYLFRKEGQNVTLSCEQNLNHDAMYWYRQDPGQGLRLIYYSQIVNDFQKGDIAEGYSVSREKKESFPLTVTSAQKNPTAFYLCASSIEGGFYEQYFGPGTRLTVT.

This sequence joins TRBV5-6 and TRBJ1-5, with 9 bases identical to TRBD1. With V trimmed by 4 bases and J by 5 bases, 7 bases remained unmatched. CDR1 is SGHDT and CDR2 is YYEEEE in the germline V gene. CDR3 length equals 15 residues. Written as DNA, the CDR3 is TGTGCCAGCAGCCCTCCGGGACAGGGTGATCAGCCCCAGCATTTT. Protein: CASSPPGQGDQPQHF. The whole variable domain, remainder taken from reference TRBV5-6 and TRBJ1-5, is DAGVTQSPTHLIKTRGQQVTLRCSPKSGHDTVSWYQQALGQGPQFIFQYYEEEERQRGNFPDRFSGHQFPNYSSELNVNALLLGDSALYLCASSPPGQGDQPQHFGDGTRLSIL.

The chain combines TRBV28 with TRBJ2-5; 8 positions match TRBD2. This CDR3 has 14 amino acids. Germline values: CDR1 MDHEN, CDR2 SYDVKM. Germline trimming cut 10 bases from V and 2 bases from J; bases unmatched to any gene: 9. Written as DNA, the CDR3 is TGTGCCATTAAGACTAGCGCCCTACAAGAGACCCAGTACTTC. Its protein is CAIKTSALQETQYF.

The genes are TRBV28 and TRBJ2-1; 7 positions match TRBD2. The germline V gene has CDR1 MDHEN and CDR2 SYDVKM. This CDR3 contains 15 residues. J lost 8 bases, V lost 8 bases, and 15 bases had no gene match. CDR3 in DNA: TGTGCCAGCGCACTGGGGGGGAATAATTTATATGAGCAGTTCTTC. Its protein is CASALGGNNLYEQFF.

The rearrangement joins TRBV18 to TRBJ1-1; D gene unclear. CDR1 is KGHSH, CDR2 LQKENI, per germline. With 3 bases removed from V and 2 bases from J, the gap between germline ends came to 10 bases. The CDR3 totals 14 residues. CDR3 coding DNA: TGTGCCAGCTCACCCGGCAGTCCCAACACTGAAGCTTTCTTT. This gives the protein CASSPGSPNTEAFF.

This clone was recorded once. The rearrangement joins TRBV5-1 to TRBJ1-5; D is undetermined. V lost 7 bases and J 0 bases, leaving 11 bases between the germline ends. There are 14 residues in the CDR3. Germline V gene sequence: CDR1 SGHRS, CDR2 YFSETQ. The CDR3, as DNA: TGCGCCAGCTCAGAAGGAAATAGCAATCAGCCCCAGCATTTT. Translating gives CASSEGNSNQPQHF.

This clone appeared once. Written as DNA, the CDR3 is TGTGCCAGCAGTCAGCACAATCTAGCGGGAGCGGCCTCCTACGAGCAGTACTTC. Translating gives CASSQHNLAGAASYEQYF. The chain employs TRBV2 and TRBJ2-7; 10 positions agree with TRBD2. Germline V gene data show CDR1 as SNHLY and CDR2 as FYNNEI. J was trimmed by 0 bases and V by 5 bases; bases with no gene match: 13. The CDR3 loop spans 18 amino acids.

The V call is TRBV27, the J call TRBJ1-1; D is unresolved. Germline lookup yields CDR1 MNHEY and CDR2 SMNVEV (reference sequence). V was cut by 0 bases and J by 5 bases, with 13 bases left in between. This CDR3 is built from 15 residues. The CDR3 DNA reads as TGTGCCAGCAGTTTATCGCGGCAAGCGGGAACTGAAGCTTTCTTT. Protein: CASSLSRQAGTEAFF.

V and J are TRBV10-1 and TRBJ2-7; D is undetermined. The germline V and J ends were trimmed by 0 bases and 3 bases, with 9 bases remaining between them. Looked up from germline, CDR1 is WNHNN and CDR2 is SYGVQD (reference sequence). This CDR3 comprises 14 residues. CDR3 in amino acids: CASSESLGSYEQYF. CDR3 sequence (DNA): TGCGCCAGCAGTGAGTCGCTGGGTAGCTACGAGCAGTACTTC.

This chain links TRBV28 with TRBJ2-1; no definite D call. Germline V gene sequence: CDR1 MDHEN, CDR2 SYDVKM. This CDR3 has 11 residues. V dropped 5 bases and J dropped 5 bases, with 4 bases sitting between them. The CDR3 loop reads CASSPNNEQFF. CDR3 sequence (DNA): TGTGCCAGCAGTCCGAACAATGAGCAGTTCTTC.

This rearrangement joins TRBV4-1 to TRBJ2-1; TRBD2 matches at 12 bases. J lost 6 bases, V lost 1 base, and 7 bases had no gene match. The CDR3 has 17 amino acids. From germline, CDR1 is MGHRA and CDR2 YSYEKL. The CDR3 protein is CASSQGYLAGGSNEQFF. The CDR3 DNA reads as TGCGCCAGCAGCCAAGGATACCTAGCGGGAGGGAGCAATGAGCAGTTCTTC.

This clone was observed a few times. The chain recombines TRBV7-9 with TRBJ2-7, with D hard to call. The CDR3 has 13 residues. Per germline, CDR1 SEHNR and CDR2 FQNEAQ (reference sequence). Trimming took 5 bases from V and 2 from J, leaving 10 bases between them. CDR3 sequence (DNA): TGTGCCAGCAGCCCCAAAGGTCCCTACGAGCAGTACTTC. Translated, it gives CASSPKGPYEQYF.

The chain recombines TRBV5-1 with TRBJ2-2, with TRBD1 matching 8 bases. This CDR3 contains 16 residues. Germline values: CDR1 SGHRS, CDR2 YFSETQ. V lost 0 bases to trimming and J lost 4 bases; unmatched junction nucleotides: 5. The DNA of the CDR3 is TGCGCCAGCAGCTTGGCGGGACAGGCCCCCACCGGGGAGCTGTTTTTT. This encodes CASSLAGQAPTGELFF.

This sequence joins TRBV28 and TRBJ2-7, with TRBD1 identical over 8 bases. Germline loops: CDR1 MDHEN, CDR2 SYDVKM. After removal of 4 bases from V and 0 bases from J, the junction contained 11 bases not matched to a gene. The CDR3 sequence is 17 residues long. CDR3 nucleotides: TGTGCCAGCAGTTCCCGTCCCGGGACAGGCGGCTCCTACGAGCAGTACTTC. It specifies CASSSRPGTGGSYEQYF.

This chain uses TRBV19 with TRBJ2-3; D remains unclear. The CDR3 runs to 11 residues. Between the trimmed V and J ends, which lost 7 bases and 5 bases, there was a span of 7 bases. CDR1 is LNHDA, CDR2 SQIVND, per germline (reference sequence). In DNA form, the CDR3 reads TGTGCCAGTACTTACCGAGATACGCAGTATTTT. This codes for CASTYRDTQYF.

This chain joins TRBV7-2 and TRBJ2-1; 13 bases fit TRBD2. The CDR3 contains 19 residues. Germline V gives CDR1 SGHTA, CDR2 FQGNSA. V was pared by 0 bases and J by 6 bases, with 11 bases of the junction left unmatched. The CDR3 DNA is TGTGCCAGCAGCTTAGCGGGGACTAGCGGGATAGGGGCCATCAATGAGCAGTTCTTC. The encoded protein is CASSLAGTSGIGAINEQFF.

V usage is TRBV7-9 and J usage is TRBJ2-7; TRBD2 matches at 8 bases. The germline gives CDR1 SEHNR, CDR2 FQNEAQ (reference sequence). Germline trimming cut 5 bases from V and 4 bases from J; bases unmatched to any gene: 19. This CDR3 contains 18 residues. CDR3 sequence reads: CASSQNGLAGGRRYEQYF. DNA for the CDR3: TGTGCCAGCAGCCAAAATGGTCTAGCGGGCGGCCGAAGATACGAGCAGTACTTC.

This chain connects TRBV28 to TRBJ1-4, with 9 bases that match TRBD1. There are 14 residues in the CDR3. J was trimmed by 4 bases and V by 5 bases; bases with no gene match: 2. Per germline, CDR1 MDHEN and CDR2 SYDVKM. The CDR3 nucleotides are TGTGCCAGCAGTCCGGACAGGGGTAATGAAAAACTGTTTTTT. Its protein product is CASSPDRGNEKLFF. Full variable domain (rest looked up from reference TRBV28 and TRBJ1-4): DVKVTQSSRYLVKRTGEKVFLECVQDMDHENMFWYRQDPGLGLRLIYFSYDVKMKEKGDIPEGYSVSREKKERFSLILESASTNQTSMYLCASSPDRGNEKLFFGSGTQLSVL.

V gene TRBV28 combines with J gene TRBJ2-1; D might be TRBD1 (5 bases). Germline loops: CDR1 MDHEN, CDR2 SYDVKM. V was pared by 7 bases and J by 6 bases, with 13 bases between. There are 13 residues in the CDR3. CDR3 protein: CASKQGRSNEQFF. The DNA of the CDR3 is TGTGCCAGCAAGCAGGGTAGGAGCAATGAGCAGTTCTTC.

This sequence joins TRBV5-1 and TRBJ2-1, with 13 bases aligning to TRBD2. CDR3 length: 16 residues. CDR1 and CDR2 (germline): SGHRS, YFSETQ. V gave up 3 bases and J gave up 6 bases; unmatched junction bases: 6. The CDR3 nucleotides read TGCGCCAGCAGCTCTGGACTAGCGGGAGAGCGCAATGAGCAGTTCTTC. Protein product: CASSSGLAGERNEQFF.

This clone was seen just once. The chain joins TRBV5-1 to TRBJ2-3, with D unresolved. Germline lookup yields CDR1 SGHRS and CDR2 YFSETQ. Trimming removed 0 bases at V and 1 base at J, with 3 bases between. The CDR3 contains 13 residues. CDR3 in amino acids: CASSLGGTDTQYF. Here the CDR3 DNA reads TGCGCCAGCAGCTTGGGCGGCACAGATACGCAGTATTTT.

This sequence joins TRBV2 and TRBJ2-3; 7 nucleotides align to TRBD2. Germline-derived CDR1 and CDR2 are SNHLY and FYNNEI. This CDR3 contains 13 residues. V dropped 8 bases and J dropped 2; count of bases not matched to a gene: 4. The CDR3 coding sequence is TGTGCCAGCCGGGAGGATTACACAGATACGCAGTATTTT. This encodes CASREDYTDTQYF.

The genes are TRBV28 and TRBJ2-5; unclear D gene. The CDR3 has 12 amino acids. The germline V and J ends were trimmed by 3 bases and 5 bases, with 7 bases remaining between them. CDR1 is MDHEN and CDR2 is SYDVKM in the germline V gene. The chain's CDR3 is CASSFVLETQYF. In DNA form, the CDR3 reads TGTGCCAGCAGTTTCGTTCTTGAGACCCAGTACTTC.

The J gene is TRBJ2-6, the V gene TRBV5-4; D is possibly TRBD1 or TRBD2 (5 bases each). V lost 1 base, J lost 4 bases, and 15 bases lay in between. Germline V gene lookup returns CDR1 SGHNT and CDR2 YYREEE (reference sequence). The CDR3 loop spans 17 amino acids. This chain's CDR3 is CASSLWGRQTGANVLTF. CDR3 sequence (DNA): TGTGCCAGCAGCTTGTGGGGACGCCAGACGGGGGCCAACGTCCTGACTTTC.

The gene calls are TRBV30 and TRBJ1-1; no definite D call. V was trimmed by 0 bases and J by 2 bases, leaving 7 bases between them. The CDR3 spans 13 residues. Germline loops: CDR1 GTSNPN, CDR2 SVGIG (reference sequence). Here the CDR3 reads CAWSVKSNTEAFF. As DNA, the CDR3 is TGTGCCTGGAGTGTAAAGTCCAACACTGAAGCTTTCTTT. The full variable domain, in which reference TRBV30 and TRBJ1-1 provide the parts outside the CDR3, is SQTIHQWPATLVQPVGSPLSLECTVEGTSNPNLYWYRQAAGRGLQLLFYSVGIGQISSEVPQNLSASRPQDRQFILSSKKLLLSDSGFYLCAWSVKSNTEAFFGQGTRLTVV.

The rearrangement links TRBV5-4 to TRBJ2-6; the D call may be TRBD1 or TRBD2 (6 bases each). The V end lost 0 bases, the J end lost 0 bases, and 7 bases lay between the germline ends. CDR3 length: 16 amino acids. CDR1 and CDR2 from the germline V gene are SGHNT and YYREEE (reference sequence). The CDR3 is CASSLGGASGANVLTF. For the CDR3, the DNA is TGTGCCAGCAGCTTGGGGGGGGCCTCTGGGGCCAACGTCCTGACTTTC.

About this clone itself: Other nucleotide sequences in the sample specify the same CDR3. This chain links TRBV7-2 with TRBJ2-1; the D is unclear. Germline V gene lookup returns CDR1 SGHTA and CDR2 FQGNSA. Trimming left V 1 base short and J 4 bases short, with 8 bases between. The CDR3 is 14 residues long. The CDR3: CASSLVGSYNEQFF. The CDR3 region has the DNA TGTGCCAGCAGCTTAGTCGGCTCGTACAATGAGCAGTTCTTC.

The chain is built from TRBV28 and TRBJ1-3, with D maybe TRBD1 (6 bases). Trimming pared 5 bases from V and 4 bases from J, leaving 18 bases between. The CDR3 has 16 amino acids. Germline V gives CDR1 MDHEN, CDR2 SYDVKM. The CDR3 here is CASSLPGQRVGNTIYF. The CDR3 coding sequence is TGTGCCAGCAGTCTCCCCGGACAGCGAGTCGGAAACACCATATATTTT.